This T cell receptor (beta chain) was documented in a study of blood T cells in healthy people across ages. CDR1 SGHDT and CDR2 YYEEEE come from the germline V gene. V was clipped by 3 bases and J by 0 bases; unmatched bases: 6. The CDR3 spans 16 residues. As regards this clonotype: Its matching antigen is unknown.

Findings and limits, study-wide: There were more naive CD4+ cells and higher diversity in long-lived donors than in aged donors.

A sample-barcoded 5' primer and a J-beta primer mix were used in a second PCR of about 6 to 11 cycles. MiXCR was run by TCRdb on the 5' RACE reads, yielding one entry per CDR3 protein. The sample lists about 700,000 distinct CDR3 sequences; less than 40% were seen once. The specimen was blood. The chain recombines TRBV5-6 with TRBJ1-3; 7 bases match TRBD1. The clonotype originates from a woman older than 75 in good health. The CDR3 sequence is CASSSLDRSSGNTIYF. In DNA, the CDR3 is TGTGCCAGCAGCTCACTGGACAGGAGCTCTGGAAACACCATATATTTT.